A single sample gave rise to the 27 T cell receptor beta chains below, sequenced in a study of blood T cells in healthy people across ages. A J-beta primer mix and a sample-barcoded 5' primer were used in a second PCR of roughly 7 to 12 cycles. TCRdb reprocessed the 5' RACE reads via MiXCR and lists one record per CDR3 protein. The table lists 600,000 to 800,000 distinct CDR3 sequences, approximately 21% of them singletons, with roughly 3.9% in the top ten. Source material: blood. Receptors were obtained from a man between 65 and 85 years old in good health.

This clonotype has a count of ten or more. The V call is TRBV4-1, the J call TRBJ2-5; D remains unclear. CDR1 is MGHRA and CDR2 is YSYEKL in the germline V gene. The CDR3 has 14 amino acids. The V end was cut by 0 bases, the J end by 5 bases, with 10 bases between. CDR3 residues: CASSQDMGRETQYF. In DNA, the CDR3 is TGCGCCAGCAGCCAAGATATGGGAAGGGAGACCCAGTACTTC.

CDR3 in amino acids: CASSLREPTETQYF. CDR3 sequence (DNA): TGTGCCAGCAGTTTGAGGGAACCAACAGAGACCCAGTACTTC. The chain couples TRBV12-3 or TRBV12-4 to TRBJ2-5; weak D call: TRBD2 (5 bases). Trimming removed 3 bases from V and 4 bases from J, with 12 bases in between. The CDR3 covers 14 residues.

The chain joins TRBV2 to TRBJ2-1; 8 bases line up with TRBD1. Germline V gene lookup returns CDR1 SNHLY and CDR2 FYNNEI. The CDR3 has 14 amino acids. V lost 3 bases and J lost 4; bases outside the gene matches: 2. The CDR3 nucleotides are TGTGCCAGCAGTGACTGGGACAGGTACAATGAGCAGTTCTTC. Protein: CASSDWDRYNEQFF.

V usage is TRBV29-1 and J usage is TRBJ2-1; D is perhaps TRBD1 (6 bases). The V and J ends lost 6 bases and 0 bases respectively, with 18 bases between them. The CDR3 totals 16 residues. The germline V gene encodes CDR1 SQVTM and CDR2 ANQGSEA. The CDR3 loop reads CSVRDTTASSYNEQFF. The DNA of the CDR3 is TGCAGCGTCCGGGACACTACTGCGAGCTCCTACAATGAGCAGTTCTTC.

This clonotype appeared a few times. Compared with germline, one end of the junction differs, possibly owing to a read error. This rearrangement joins TRBV5-1 to TRBJ2-5, with no clear D. The closer fit of TRBJ2-7 to the DNA end suggests the J call may be wrong. The germline V gene encodes CDR1 SGHRS and CDR2 YFSETQ. This CDR3 spans 13 amino acids. CDR3 sequence reads: CASSLSGSCEQYF. The CDR3 DNA sequence: TGCGCCAGCAGCTTGTCGGGTTCCTGCGAGCAGTACTTC.

The sample holds a few counts of this clonotype. Since a much larger clone is just one base distant, this may be a read error. This chain links TRBV9 with TRBJ1-6, with a weak D call TRBD1 (5 bases). Germline lookup yields CDR1 SGDLS and CDR2 YYNGEE. The CDR3 sequence is 16 residues long. Between the trimmed V and J ends, which lost 4 bases and 7 bases, there was a span of 18 bases. The DNA of the CDR3 is TGTGCCAGCAGCAGCCGGGACGGGGACTTAAATTCACCCCTCCACTTT. Translated, it gives CASSSRDGDLNSPLHF.

This clonotype was seen a few times. The genes are TRBV20-1 and TRBJ2-3; 9 bases agree with TRBD2. CDR3 length: 15 residues. V was clipped by 6 bases and J by 0 bases; unmatched bases: 7. Per the germline V gene, CDR1 is DFQATT and CDR2 is SNEGSKA (reference sequence). In nucleotides, the CDR3 is TGCAGTGCGACTGGACTAGCGCCTAGCACAGATACGCAGTATTTT. Amino acids: CSATGLAPSTDTQYF.

This chain connects TRBV12-3 or TRBV12-4 to TRBJ1-3; 7 nucleotides line up with TRBD1. The CDR3 length is 16 residues. Trimming removed 5 bases from V and 0 bases from J; junction bases left unmatched: 7. CDR3 sequence: CASSPFTGASGNTIYF. CDR3 in DNA: TGTGCCAGCAGTCCGTTCACAGGGGCCTCTGGAAACACCATATATTTT.

This clonotype was counted a few times. The chain recombines TRBV28 with TRBJ2-1; D unclear. Germline V gene data show CDR1 as MDHEN and CDR2 as SYDVKM. The CDR3 has 15 residues. The ends were cut back, 1 base at V and 4 bases at J, with 11 bases in the middle. In nucleotides, the CDR3 is TGTGCCAGCAGTTTATCCCCGGATTTGTACAATGAGCAGTTCTTC. Translation: CASSLSPDLYNEQFF.

In its sample, this clonotype was seen a few times. The chain uses TRBV24-1 and TRBJ1-5; 8 bases agree with TRBD1. The CDR3 has 14 residues. After removal of 3 bases from V and 9 bases from J, the junction contained 6 bases not matched to a gene. CDR1 is KGHDR and CDR2 is SFDVKD in the germline V gene. CDR3 loop: CATSDGQGVRPQHF. The DNA of the CDR3 is TGTGCCACCAGTGATGGACAGGGAGTGCGGCCCCAGCATTTT.

The table lists this clonotype with a few counts. V and J are TRBV7-2 and TRBJ2-1; no clear D gene. The CDR3 covers 13 residues. Germline V gene sequence: CDR1 SGHTA, CDR2 FQGNSA. Deletions cut 5 bases from V and 0 bases from J, with 5 bases between. CDR3 residues: CASSRPSYNEQFF. In DNA, the CDR3 is TGTGCCAGCAGCCGGCCCTCCTACAATGAGCAGTTCTTC. Combining the CDR3 with reference TRBV7-2 and TRBJ2-1 gives the whole variable domain GAGVSQSPSNKVTEKGKDVELRCDPISGHTALYWYRQSLGQGLEFLIYFQGNSAPDKSGLPSDRFSAERTGGSVSTLTIQRTQQEDSAVYLCASSRPSYNEQFFGPGTRLTVL.

The chain recombines TRBV28 with TRBJ2-1; 9 bases are shared with TRBD2. The CDR3 runs 14 residues. CDR1 MDHEN and CDR2 SYDVKM come from the germline V gene. V lost 10 bases to trimming and J lost 4 bases; unmatched junction nucleotides: 8. CDR3 amino acids: CANSLAGNYNEQFF. DNA for the CDR3: TGTGCCAACTCACTAGCGGGTAATTACAATGAGCAGTTCTTC.

This clonotype has a count of ten or more. Written as DNA, the CDR3 is TGCGCCAGCAGCCAACAACAGGGCTACACCGGGGAGCTGTTTTTT. As protein: CASSQQQGYTGELFF. The chain links TRBV4-3 to TRBJ2-2, with a possible D match to TRBD1 (6 bases). The CDR3 has 15 amino acids. Germline CDR1 LGHNA, CDR2 YSLEER. Trimming removed 2 bases from V and 3 bases from J, with 10 bases in between.

This clonotype has ten or more counts. CDR3 in DNA: TGCAGTGCTCTCGGGACTAGCGCCTACAATGAGCAGTTCTTC. Its translation is CSALGTSAYNEQFF. The V and J genes are TRBV20-1 and TRBJ2-1, with 10 bases aligning to TRBD2. CDR1 is DFQATT, CDR2 SNEGSKA, per germline (reference sequence). The CDR3 extends over 14 amino acids. The V and J ends lost 5 bases and 2 bases, in that order; junction bases with no gene match: 3.

This clonotype has just a few counts. J is TRBJ2-1 and V is TRBV5-6, with D perhaps TRBD1 or TRBD2 (5 bases each). The CDR3 contains 16 residues. Trimming cost V 6 bases and J 0 bases, with 16 bases left between them. Germline V gene lookup returns CDR1 SGHDT and CDR2 YYEEEE. In DNA form, the CDR3 reads TGTGCCAGCATCCTCTCCGGGACGCTCTCCTACAATGAGCAGTTCTTC. This codes for CASILSGTLSYNEQFF.

The rearrangement joins TRBV6-5 to TRBJ1-3, with no clear D. CDR1 is MNHEY, CDR2 SVGAGI, per germline. The V end lost 5 bases, the J end lost 4 bases, and 12 bases lay between the germline ends. The CDR3 consists of 14 residues. CDR3 residues: CASSRGPIGNTIYF. DNA for the CDR3: TGTGCCAGCAGTCGAGGGCCCATCGGAAACACCATATATTTT.

CDR3 amino acids: CASRRQGLYGYTF. The DNA of the CDR3 is TGTGCCAGCAGGAGACAGGGCCTCTATGGCTACACCTTC. The rearrangement links TRBV6-6 to TRBJ1-2; TRBD1 agrees at 7 bases. The CDR3 has 13 amino acids. The V gene's germline CDR1 is MNHNY and CDR2 SVGAGI (reference sequence). V shed 6 bases, J shed 4 bases, and the junction held 5 bases outside the gene matches.

At least ten counts were recorded for this clonotype. This chain joins TRBV12-3 or TRBV12-4 and TRBJ2-7, with TRBD2 identical over 8 bases. CDR3 length: 13 residues. Trimming took 6 bases from V and 3 from J; bases not matched to a gene: 4. The CDR3 DNA reads as TGTGCCAGCAGCCGGACTAGCAACTACGAGCAGTACTTC. Protein: CASSRTSNYEQYF.

This clonotype was detected many times. The V and J genes are TRBV7-9 and TRBJ1-5; unclear D gene. This CDR3 is built from 14 residues. CDR1 and CDR2 (germline): SEHNR, FQNEAQ (reference sequence). V was trimmed by 1 base and J by 4 bases, leaving 8 bases between them. CDR3 DNA sequence: TGTGCCAGCAGCTTAGGTCAGTTAAATCAGCCCCAGCATTTT. It translates to CASSLGQLNQPQHF.

At least ten counts were recorded for this clonotype. The chain recombines TRBV7-8 with TRBJ2-7; 8 nucleotides match TRBD1. There are 12 residues in the CDR3. The germline gives CDR1 SGHVS, CDR2 FQNEAQ. After removal of 8 bases from V and 0 bases from J, the junction contained 0 bases not matched to a gene. The CDR3 loop is CASGTGSYEQYF. The CDR3 DNA reads as TGTGCCAGCGGGACAGGCTCCTACGAGCAGTACTTC.

The chain's CDR3 is CSARMTSGRGGIQYF. CDR3 nucleotide sequence: TGCAGTGCTAGGATGACTAGCGGGAGGGGGGGCATTCAGTACTTC. V gene TRBV20-1 combines with J gene TRBJ2-4, with 14 bases lining up with TRBD2. V lost 3 bases and J lost 9; bases outside the gene matches: 7. The germline gives CDR1 DFQATT, CDR2 SNEGSKA (reference sequence). This CDR3 is built from 15 residues.

This clonotype has just a few counts. The CDR3 DNA sequence: TGTGCCACCAGTGAAAGAACCGGGAGGGCTCATTTT. Translated: CATSERTGRAHF. This chain links TRBV24-1 with TRBJ1-5, with no clear D. The CDR3 consists of 12 residues. CDR1 and CDR2 from the germline V gene are KGHDR and SFDVKD. Trimming left V 4 bases short and J 16 bases short, with 16 bases between.

DNA for the CDR3: TGTGCCAGCAGTTCAACCTTTCAAACTTCTGGGGCCAACGTCCTGACTTTC. Protein sequence: CASSSTFQTSGANVLTF. The gene calls are TRBV28 and TRBJ2-6; D remains ambiguous. Trimming shortened V by 4 bases and J by 1 base, and 14 bases separated the two germline ends. Germline values: CDR1 MDHEN, CDR2 SYDVKM. CDR3 length: 17 residues.

This clonotype was counted a few times. The J gene is TRBJ2-5, the V gene TRBV29-1, with TRBD2 matching 7 bases. Germline V lookup: CDR1 SQVTM, CDR2 ANQGSEA. CDR3 length: 11 residues. V was pared by 7 bases and J by 7 bases, with 6 bases of the junction left unmatched. The CDR3 DNA reads as TGCAGCGGGAGGGAGGGGTCGACCCAGTACTTC. Translation gives CSGREGSTQYF.

This clonotype was seen only a few times. The gene calls are TRBV28 and TRBJ2-7; 14 positions match TRBD2. V lost 6 bases and J lost 0; bases outside the gene matches: 10. The germline gives CDR1 MDHEN, CDR2 SYDVKM. The CDR3 runs to 18 residues. CDR3 sequence: CASRRGTSGSESSYEQYF. The CDR3 DNA reads as TGTGCCAGCAGACGCGGGACTAGCGGGAGTGAAAGCTCCTACGAGCAGTACTTC.

This clonotype has more than one count but fewer than ten. Written as DNA, the CDR3 is TGTGCTAGTGGCCGATCGGGACAGGGGACAGACACCGGGGAGCTGTTTTTT. Protein product: CASGRSGQGTDTGELFF. The chain has TRBV12-5 and TRBJ2-2, with 10 bases lining up with TRBD1. This CDR3 spans 17 amino acids. V was clipped by 6 bases and J by 3 bases; unmatched bases: 10. Germline CDR1 and CDR2: LGHNT and FRNRAP.

This clonotype was seen a few times. One end of the junction fails to match germline, which may point to a read error. The chain uses TRBV15 and TRBJ2-7, with 8 bases that match TRBD2. The CDR3 has 15 amino acids. Germline loops: CDR1 LNHNV, CDR2 YYDKDF (reference sequence). The CDR3 DNA reads as TGTGCCACCAGCAGAGTGGTAGCGGGAAGTTACGGGCAGTACTTC. Translation gives CATSRVVAGSYGQYF. Complete variable domain (other parts from reference TRBV15 and TRBJ2-7): DAMVIQNPRYQVTQFGKPVTLSCSQTLNHNVMYWYQQKSSQAPKLLFHYYDKDFNNEADTPDNFQSRRPNTSFCFLDIRSPGLGDTAMYLCATSRVVAGSYGQYFGPGTRLTVT.